Below, one T cell receptor (beta chain) is given with its context. The data originate from a study of blood T cells in healthy people across ages. A J-beta primer mix and a sample-barcoded 5' primer were used in a second PCR of roughly 6 to 12 cycles. In TCRdb, the 5' RACE reads were re-called with MiXCR into one record per CDR3 protein. This table has 920,000 or so distinct CDR3 sequences, 45% appearing once. Specimen: blood. The source is a woman aged 55-69 years in good health.

CDR3 sequence reads: CSADILAGGNTGELFF. The CDR3 DNA sequence: TGCAGTGCTGACATACTAGCGGGAGGGAACACCGGGGAGCTGTTTTTT. The chain uses TRBV20-1 and TRBJ2-2; 12 bases line up with TRBD2. The germline gives CDR1 DFQATT, CDR2 SNEGSKA (reference sequence). After removal of 5 bases from V and 1 base from J, the junction contained 5 bases not matched to a gene. The CDR3 loop spans 16 amino acids.